These 22 T cell receptor beta chains came from one sample sequenced in a study of tissue T cells after allogeneic stem cell transplantation. The time point was: mouse harvest day 14 after allogeneic transplant. Each mouse received 10^7 T-cell-depleted marrow cells plus 10^6 splenic CD5+ T cells by tail vein. Profiled with immunoSEQ multiplex PCR; TCRdb holds only in-frame clones, not every one. This sample has roughly 3,300 clones, with 43% found just once. Sample: gut tissue. The receptors shown here come from a female BALB/c mouse given C57BL/6 T cells with graft-versus-host disease after an allogeneic hematopoietic cell transplant.

Comment on this clone: Gene labels here are mouse ones. Read data end 1 residue before the CDR3 end; the end is taken from the germline J gene. The V gene is TRBV16, the J gene TRBJ2-4; no definite D call. Per the germline V gene, CDR1 is SGHSA and CDR2 is FRNQAP. CDR3 length: 14 amino acids. V was pared by 3 bases and J by 0 bases, with 7 bases between. The part of the CDR3 DNA that was read is TGTGCAAGCAGCTTGACCCCTAGTCAAAACACCTTGTAC. As protein: CASSLTPSQNTLY. The whole CDR3 reads CASSLTPSQNTLYF.

This clone is labeled medium-sized. Germline and genes here are mouse. The read finishes 1 residue shy of the CDR3 end, and the germline J gene is used to complete it. The gene calls are TRBV12-1 and TRBJ1-4, with TRBD1 identical over 7 bases. V lost 4 bases and J lost 6; bases outside the gene matches: 1. CDR1 and CDR2 from the germline V gene are SGHSN and HYEKVE. The CDR3 is 12 amino acids. The CDR3: CASSGGDERLFF. The part of the CDR3 DNA that was read is TGTGCCAGCTCAGGGGGCGACGAAAGATTATTT.

By share of the sample, this clone is medium-sized. Gene names follow the mouse nomenclature. The CDR3 goes on 1 residue after the read ends, and that part is filled in from the germline J gene. The chain links TRBV26 to TRBJ1-4; D gene ambiguous. Trimming took off 2 bases at V and 1 base at J, with 5 bases between the two ends. The CDR3 loop spans 14 amino acids. CDR1 and CDR2 from the germline V gene are KGHPV and FQNQEV (reference sequence). CDR3 sequence reads: CASSLGNSNERLFF. The DNA read from the CDR3 is TGTGCCAGCAGTCTGGGCAATTCCAACGAAAGATTATTT.

The sample holds a few counts of this clone. Gene names and germline refer to mouse. The DNA ends 1 residue before the CDR3 does, and the rest of the CDR3 is filled in from the germline J gene. The V and J genes are TRBV26 and TRBJ1-6; D is ambiguous. TRBJ1-6 falls under the ORF class, with uncertain function. V lost 0 bases and J lost 6, with 3 bases in between. This CDR3 comprises 13 residues. Germline V gene sequence: CDR1 KGHPV, CDR2 FQNQEV (reference sequence). CDR3 region: CASSLSTNSPLYF. CDR3 DNA (partial): TGTGCCAGCAGTCTGTCGACTAATTCGCCCCTCTAC.

By share of the sample, this clone is large. Gene names refer to mouse genes. The read falls 1 residue short of the CDR3 end, and the missing part is taken from the germline J gene. The V call is TRBV29, the J call TRBJ2-7, with TRBD1 identical over 9 bases. Trimming cost V 8 bases and J 7 bases; bases outside gene matches: 3. The CDR3 is 11 residues long. Germline V lookup: CDR1 MSHET, CDR2 SYDVDS. Incomplete CDR3 DNA: TGTGCTAGCGGGACAGGGAACGAACAGTAC. Its translation: CASGTGNEQY. The entire CDR3 reads CASGTGNEQYF.

Turning to this clone: Gene names follow the mouse nomenclature. The read ends 1 residue early relative to the CDR3; the germline J gene fills the gap. This chain uses TRBV26 with TRBJ2-4, with no clear D. Germline V gene lookup returns CDR1 KGHPV and CDR2 FQNQEV (reference sequence). V dropped 1 base and J dropped 2 bases, with 1 base sitting between them. The CDR3 has 12 amino acids. The CDR3 here is CASSLYQNTLYF. The covered CDR3 bases are TGTGCCAGCAGTCTGTATCAAAACACCTTGTAC. The complete variable domain, with remaining parts taken from reference TRBV26 and TRBJ2-4, reads NSKVIQTPRYLVKGQGQKAKMRCIPEKGHPVVFWYQQNKNNEFKFLINFQNQEVLQQIDMTEKRFSAECPSNSPCSLEIQSSEAGDSALYLCASSLYQNTLYFGAGTRLSVL.

With respect to this clone: Gene names and germline match the mouse. The observed sequence ends 1 residue before the CDR3 terminus, with the missing tail filled in from the germline J gene. The chain uses TRBV3 and TRBJ2-3; weak D call: TRBD1 (5 bases). This CDR3 is built from 14 residues. V was trimmed by 6 bases and J by 1 base, leaving 11 bases between them. Germline-derived CDR1 and CDR2 are SNHLY and FYNGKV (reference sequence). The chain's CDR3 is CASSLRVGAETLYF. CDR3 DNA (partial): TGTGCCAGCAGTCTCAGGGTGGGTGCAGAAACGCTGTAT.

This clone rates as hyperexpanded. Any gene name here is a mouse gene name. Read sequence stops 1 residue before the CDR3 end, and the germline J gene provides the missing end. The same CDR3 can be traced to other DNA sequences in this sample. The chain carries TRBV29 and TRBJ2-5; the D gene is possibly TRBD1 (6 bases). CDR1 is MSHET and CDR2 is SYDVDS in the germline V gene. Trimming left V 5 bases short and J 0 bases short, with 12 bases between. The CDR3 has 15 residues. The sequenced part of the CDR3 DNA is TGTGCTAGCAGTCCCACAGGGTTTAACCAAGACACCCAGTAC. It encodes CASSPTGFNQDTQY. The full-length CDR3 reads as CASSPTGFNQDTQYF.

This clone turned up a few times. Gene labels here are mouse ones. The read halts 1 residue ahead of the CDR3 end, with the missing end drawn from the germline J gene. V usage is TRBV13-2 and J usage is TRBJ1-1; 11 nucleotides agree with TRBD1. Trimming took 5 bases from V and 6 from J; bases not matched to a gene: 0. CDR3 length equals 12 residues. Germline loops: CDR1 NNHNN, CDR2 SYGAGS (reference sequence). This CDR3 is CASGDRGPEVFF. The sequenced part of the CDR3 DNA is TGTGCCAGCGGGGACAGGGGGCCAGAAGTCTTC.

Only a few counts were recorded for this clone. Mouse names are used for the genes. The read gets to within 1 residue of the CDR3 end, and the germline J gene fills in the rest. The chain couples TRBV3 to TRBJ2-2; D may be TRBD1 or TRBD2 (5 bases each). The V end was cut by 0 bases, the J end by 4 bases, with 9 bases between. This CDR3 comprises 15 residues. Germline lookup yields CDR1 SNHLY and CDR2 FYNGKV (reference sequence). The part of the CDR3 DNA that was read is TGTGCCAGCAGCTTAGCGCTAGGGGCCACCGGGCAGCTCTAC. Translated, it gives CASSLALGATGQLY. The whole CDR3 protein reads CASSLALGATGQLYF.

On this clone: Gene names and germline refer to mouse. Read sequence stops 1 residue before the CDR3 end, and the germline J gene provides the missing end. Other DNA sequences in the same sample also yield this CDR3. This chain connects TRBV3 to TRBJ2-7, with TRBD2 matching 9 bases. V trimming: 2 bases; J trimming: 7 bases; junction bases outside the gene matches: 9. This CDR3 has 15 amino acids. Looked up from germline, CDR1 is SNHLY and CDR2 is FYNGKV (reference sequence). CDR3 amino acids: CASSLFGGALVEQYF. CDR3 bases read: TGTGCCAGCAGCTTATTTGGGGGGGCACTAGTGGAACAGTAC.

Turning to this clone: The gene names given are mouse names. The CDR3 goes on 1 residue after the read ends, and that part is filled in from the germline J gene. This chain uses TRBV26 with TRBJ2-7; D may be TRBD1 (6 bases). Germline CDR1 is KGHPV and CDR2 is FQNQEV (reference sequence). The CDR3 is 13 amino acids. Between the trimmed V and J ends, which lost 2 bases and 2 bases, there was a span of 7 bases. CDR3 in amino acids: CASSLGQPYEQYF. The part of the CDR3 DNA that was read is TGTGCCAGCAGTCTGGGACAGCCCTATGAACAGTAC.

This clone appeared a few times. The gene names here belong to mouse. The sequence runs out 1 residue before the end of the CDR3; the remainder is reconstructed from the germline J gene. The chain links TRBV26 to TRBJ1-4; a weak D match, TRBD1 (6 bases). Per germline, CDR1 KGHPV and CDR2 FQNQEV (reference sequence). The CDR3 is made up of 14 amino acids. The V end lost 4 bases, the J end lost 0 bases, and 6 bases lay between the germline ends. CDR3 DNA, as far as it was read: TGTGCCAGCAGTCGGACAGTTTCCAACGAAAGATTATTT. It codes for CASSRTVSNERLF. The full CDR3 sequence reads CASSRTVSNERLFF.

This clone turned up a few times. The genes and germline here are from mouse. Read coverage stops 1 residue before the CDR3 terminus; the germline J gene supplies the remainder. The gene calls are TRBV14 and TRBJ2-1; 7 positions agree with TRBD2. The ends lost 6 bases at V and 3 bases at J; junction bases unmatched: 3. The CDR3 runs 13 residues. Germline CDR1 SGHDT, CDR2 FRDEAV. Incomplete CDR3 DNA: TGTGCCAGCACAGACTGGGTCTATGCTGAGCAGTTC. Translated: CASTDWVYAEQF. The whole CDR3 protein is CASTDWVYAEQFF.

Comments on this clone: Mouse gene names apply. The missing CDR3 end, 1 residue past where the read stops, is filled in from the germline J gene. The chain carries TRBV13-3 and TRBJ2-2; 7 nucleotides match TRBD1. J gave up 2 bases and V 4 bases, and 5 bases lay outside the gene matches. The CDR3 contains 15 residues. The germline V gene has CDR1 NNHDY and CDR2 SYVADS. The CDR3 region is CASSQQGRNTGQLYF. The DNA read from the CDR3 is TGTGCCAGCAGTCAACAGGGGAGGAACACCGGGCAGCTCTAC.

This clone is large (0.1 to 1%) by share. The listed genes are named as in mouse. The read terminates 1 residue before the CDR3 end, so the remaining end is supplied by the germline J gene. This chain uses TRBV4 with TRBJ2-1, with TRBD2 matching over 11 bases. V lost 6 bases to trimming and J lost 7 bases; unmatched junction nucleotides: 5. Germline V CDR1 and CDR2: LGHDT, YNNKQL (reference sequence). The CDR3 runs 14 residues. The CDR3 here is CASRVLGGRAEQFF. The DNA read from the CDR3 is TGTGCCAGCAGAGTACTGGGGGGGCGAGCTGAGCAGTTC.

In regard to this clone: The genes and germline here are from mouse. The read is 1 residue too short to cover the CDR3 end, so that end is filled in from the germline J gene. The chain is built from TRBV12-1 and TRBJ2-5; the match to TRBD1 covers 9 bases. The CDR3 spans 15 residues. Germline CDR1 is SGHSN and CDR2 is HYEKVE. Unmatched junction bases numbered 2, after V lost 0 bases and J lost 2 bases. Incomplete CDR3 DNA: TGTGCCAGCTCTCTCGAGGACAGGGGCCAAGACACCCAGTAC. It translates to CASSLEDRGQDTQY. The complete CDR3 reads CASSLEDRGQDTQYF. The full variable domain, its missing parts supplied by reference TRBV12-1 and TRBJ2-5, is DSGVVQSPRHIIKEKGGRSVLTCIPISGHSNVVWYQQTLGKELKFLIQHYEKVERDKGFLPSRFSVQQFDDYHSEMNMSALELEDSAMYFCASSLEDRGQDTQYFGPGTRLLVL.

This clone is a singleton in its sample. Germline and genes here are mouse. The read is 1 residue too short to cover the CDR3 end, so that end is filled in from the germline J gene. The chain is built from TRBV13-3 and TRBJ2-3; D not certain. Germline V gives CDR1 NNHDY, CDR2 SYVADS. CDR3 length: 12 residues. The V gene lost 3 bases and the J gene lost 3 bases, with 5 bases spanning the gap. The CDR3 sequence: CASSGKAETLYF. The part of the CDR3 DNA that was read is TGTGCCAGCAGTGGGAAGGCAGAAACGCTGTAT.

Turning to this clone: Genes here carry mouse names. The read finishes 1 residue shy of the CDR3 end, and the germline J gene is used to complete it. The chain recombines TRBV23 with TRBJ2-5; the DNA was not compared with TRBD1, the D call given in the table. Germline CDR1 is KGHTA and CDR2 is FQNQQP. CDR3 length equals 14 residues. CDR3 DNA (partial): TGCTCCAGCAGTCAATCCGCAGTCCAAGACACCCAGTAC. Amino acid sequence: CSSSQSAVQDTQY. The full CDR3 protein is CSSSQSAVQDTQYF.

Turning to this clone: Mouse germline and gene names are used. The DNA read from the CDR3 is TGTGCCAGCAGTGAACAAGCAAACACAGAAGTCTTC. This encodes CASSEQANTEVF. In full, the CDR3 reads CASSEQANTEVFF. The chain uses TRBV26 and TRBJ1-1; D unresolved. The CDR3 end is not reached by the read, which stops 1 residue before it; the germline J gene fills it in. V was clipped by 5 bases and J by 0 bases, with 7 bases between them. Germline CDR1 reads KGHPV; CDR2 reads FQNQEV (reference sequence). The CDR3 is 13 amino acids. Full variable domain (remainder filled in from reference TRBV26 and TRBJ1-1): NSKVIQTPRYLVKGQGQKAKMRCIPEKGHPVVFWYQQNKNNEFKFLINFQNQEVLQQIDMTEKRFSAECPSNSPCSLEIQSSEAGDSALYLCASSEQANTEVFFGKGTRLTVV.

This clone showed up just a few times. Here the gene names and germline are mouse. The DNA read from the CDR3 is TGTGCCAGCAGCAAGACTGGGAGCTCCTATGAACAGTAC. The encoded protein is CASSKTGSSYEQY. The full CDR3 sequence reads CASSKTGSSYEQYF. The genes are TRBV3 and TRBJ2-7; 7 positions agree with TRBD2. Read data end 1 residue before the CDR3 end; the end is taken from the germline J gene. CDR3 size: 14 residues. Germline CDR1 is SNHLY and CDR2 is FYNGKV (reference sequence). V shed 5 bases and J 0 bases; nucleotides not matched to a gene: 4.

With respect to this clone: The gene names given are mouse names. The part of the CDR3 DNA that was read is TGTGCAAGCAGGGGGGAGTTTAGTGCAGAAACGCTGTAT. Protein product: CASRGEFSAETLY. The whole CDR3 reads CASRGEFSAETLYF. The chain combines TRBV16 with TRBJ2-3, with D possibly called TRBD1 or TRBD2 (5 bases each). The read falls 1 residue short of the CDR3 end, and the missing part is taken from the germline J gene. The CDR3 runs 14 residues. The germline V gene has CDR1 SGHSA and CDR2 FRNQAP. V lost 6 bases and J 0 bases, leaving 10 bases between the germline ends. The full variable domain, with the rest looked up from reference TRBV16 and TRBJ2-3, is NAGVIQTPRHKVTGKGQEATLWCEPISGHSAVFWYRQTIVQGLEFLTYFRNQAPIDDSGMPKERFSAQMPNQSHSTLKIQSTQPQDSAVYLCASRGEFSAETLYFGSGTRLTVL.